The rows below give T cell receptor beta chains drawn from one sample of a study of CD8 T cells in ankylosing spondylitis. TCRdb recomputed calls from the 5' RACE reads with MiXCR, one row per CDR3 protein. The data show roughly 280,000 distinct CDR3 sequences, around 20% seen once. Sequencing was done on a sample of blood, either unsorted or a sorted T cell fraction (not recorded which). The source of these receptors is a male donor with ankylosing spondylitis or in good health (not recorded which). CDR3s include the opening cysteine and the closing phenylalanine or tryptophan.

CDR3 length: 13; V gene: TRBV12-3/TRBV12-4; CDR3 protein: CASSSGESGELFF
CDR3 length: 14; V gene: TRBV15; CDR3 protein: CATSRDKGPSTLHF
CDR3 length: 13; V gene: TRBV20-1; CDR3 protein: CSASLSPREPQHF
CDR3 length: 15; V gene: TRBV9; CDR3 protein: CASSVATELGTEAFF
CDR3 length: 14; V gene: TRBV5-1; CDR3 protein: CASSLDTPTDTQYF
CDR3 length: 16; V gene: TRBV5-5; CDR3 protein: CASSLGTSFSTDTQYF
CDR3 length: 13; V gene: TRBV29-1; CDR3 protein: CSVQGNSNQPQHF
CDR3 length: 12; V gene: TRBV28; CDR3 protein: CAIEGLNTEAFF
CDR3 length: 12; V gene: TRBV7-9; CDR3 protein: CASTSGLSPLHF
CDR3 length: 14; V gene: TRBV29-1; CDR3 protein: CSVEMGTVQETQYF
CDR3 length: 13; V gene: TRBV12-3/TRBV12-4; CDR3 protein: CASSFQVVGELFF
CDR3 length: 15; V gene: TRBV7-6; CDR3 protein: CASSLSSGFTDTQYF
CDR3 length: 15; V gene: TRBV7-2; CDR3 protein: CASSQDSSGTDTQYF
CDR3 length: 15; V gene: TRBV5-1; CDR3 protein: CASSPGHTNTGELFF
CDR3 length: 17; V gene: TRBV3-1; CDR3 protein: CASSQAKSQSQQETQYF
CDR3 length: 20; V gene: TRBV7-3; CDR3 protein: CASSPAFPGQGRNYNSPLHF
CDR3 length: 17; V gene: TRBV9; CDR3 protein: CASSVGRFSDDYNEQFF
CDR3 length: 15; V gene: TRBV28; CDR3 protein: CASTLTGGDNQPQHF
CDR3 length: 15; V gene: TRBV5-1; CDR3 protein: CASSPNRGPQGTLHF
CDR3 length: 17; V gene: TRBV3-1; CDR3 protein: CVSSQDLASANTVELFF
CDR3 length: 12; V gene: TRBV6-2/TRBV6-3; CDR3 protein: CASSYRTAEAFF
CDR3 length: 13; V gene: TRBV20-1; CDR3 protein: CSARDHGVEGYTF
CDR3 length: 12; V gene: TRBV29-1; CDR3 protein: CSAGRVTDTQYF
CDR3 length: 13; V gene: TRBV5-5; CDR3 protein: CASSPSLGETQYF
CDR3 length: 16; V gene: TRBV5-1; CDR3 protein: CASSLDGVRAGDTQYF
CDR3 length: 17; V gene: TRBV7-8; CDR3 protein: CASTRLAGGRGTGELFF
CDR3 length: 14; V gene: TRBV5-4; CDR3 protein: CASSVTSGQETQYF
CDR3 length: 16; V gene: TRBV19; CDR3 protein: CASSLRWGGADNEQFF
CDR3 length: 15; V gene: TRBV7-9; CDR3 protein: CASSGDRATNEKLFF
CDR3 length: 17; V gene: TRBV6-4; CDR3 protein: CASSRTQGGSGANVLTF
CDR3 length: 19; V gene: TRBV21-1; CDR3 protein: CASSKWDRGPLIVTDTQYF
CDR3 length: 16; V gene: TRBV18; CDR3 protein: CASSPETGFANYGYTF
CDR3 length: 13; V gene: TRBV9; CDR3 protein: CASSVAGNQPQHF
CDR3 length: 14; V gene: TRBV28; CDR3 protein: CASSVGDLREKLFF
CDR3 length: 16; V gene: TRBV3-1; CDR3 protein: CASSHGDRRPYNEQFF
CDR3 length: 15; V gene: TRBV6-5; CDR3 protein: CASSLGQGANTEAFF
CDR3 length: 15; V gene: TRBV5-5; CDR3 protein: CASTSYGGEKDTQYF
CDR3 length: 18; V gene: TRBV6-5; CDR3 protein: CASSYLNPSSGSYNEQFF
CDR3 length: 16; V gene: TRBV5-1; CDR3 protein: CASSLAAGGPNTEAFF
CDR3 length: 15; V gene: TRBV12-3/TRBV12-4; CDR3 protein: CASFLPGSTNYGYTF
CDR3 length: 14; V gene: TRBV29-1; CDR3 protein: CSVVGQVKVGGYTF
CDR3 length: 17; V gene: TRBV9; CDR3 protein: CASSVGASGEGRETQYF
CDR3 length: 15; V gene: TRBV6-1; CDR3 protein: CASSDAAGVGNTIYF
CDR3 length: 14; V gene: TRBV27; CDR3 protein: CASSLVGGRGTQYF
CDR3 length: 20; V gene: TRBV7-2; CDR3 protein: CASSLANYPGTRARYNEQFF